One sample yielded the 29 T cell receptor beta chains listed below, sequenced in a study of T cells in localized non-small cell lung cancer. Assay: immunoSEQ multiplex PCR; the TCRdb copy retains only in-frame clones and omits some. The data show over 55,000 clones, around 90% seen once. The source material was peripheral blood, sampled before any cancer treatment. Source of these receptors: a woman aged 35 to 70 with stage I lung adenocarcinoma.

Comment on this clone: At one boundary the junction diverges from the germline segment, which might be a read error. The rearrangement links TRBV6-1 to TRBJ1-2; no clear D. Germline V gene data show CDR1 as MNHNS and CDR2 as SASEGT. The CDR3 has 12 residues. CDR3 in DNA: TGTGCCAGCAGAGAAGAGACCTATGGCTACACCTTC. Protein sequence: CASREETYGYTF.

CDR3 DNA: TGTGCCAGCAGCTCGGACAGGGTAGGCGAGCAGTACTTC. It encodes CASSSDRVGEQYF. This rearrangement joins TRBV7-9 to TRBJ2-7, with 8 bases that match TRBD1. Germline CDR1 reads SEHNR; CDR2 reads FQNEAQ (reference sequence). Unmatched junction bases numbered 5, after V lost 4 bases and J lost 6 bases. The CDR3 has 13 residues.

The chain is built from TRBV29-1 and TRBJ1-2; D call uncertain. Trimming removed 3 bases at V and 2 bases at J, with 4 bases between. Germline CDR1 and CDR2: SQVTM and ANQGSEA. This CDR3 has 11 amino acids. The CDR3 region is CSVEKNYGYTF. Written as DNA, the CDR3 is TGCAGCGTTGAGAAGAACTATGGCTACACCTTC.

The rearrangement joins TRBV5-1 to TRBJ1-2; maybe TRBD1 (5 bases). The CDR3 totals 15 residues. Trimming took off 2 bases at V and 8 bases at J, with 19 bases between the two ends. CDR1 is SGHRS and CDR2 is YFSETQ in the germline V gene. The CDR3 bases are TGCGCCAGCAGCTTTGGGAGGGGACCCTTTGAGGGCTACACCTTC. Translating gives CASSFGRGPFEGYTF.

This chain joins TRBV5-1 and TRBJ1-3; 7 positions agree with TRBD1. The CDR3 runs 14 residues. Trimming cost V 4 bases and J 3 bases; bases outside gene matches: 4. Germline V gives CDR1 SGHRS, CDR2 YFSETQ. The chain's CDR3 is CASSEGQYGNTIYF. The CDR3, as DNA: TGCGCCAGCAGCGAGGGACAGTATGGAAACACCATATATTTT.

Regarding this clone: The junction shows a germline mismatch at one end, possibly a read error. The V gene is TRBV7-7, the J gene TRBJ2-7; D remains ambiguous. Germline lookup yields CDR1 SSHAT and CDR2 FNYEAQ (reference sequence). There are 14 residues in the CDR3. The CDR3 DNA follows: TGTGCTAGCAGCTTAGACCAGGATACCTACGAGCAGTACTTC. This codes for CASSLDQDTYEQYF.

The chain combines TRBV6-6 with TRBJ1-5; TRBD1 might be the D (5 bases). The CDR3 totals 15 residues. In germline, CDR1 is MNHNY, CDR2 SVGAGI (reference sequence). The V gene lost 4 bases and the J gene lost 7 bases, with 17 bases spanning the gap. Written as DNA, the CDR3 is TGTGCCAGCAGTTTCCTCGGGGCGCAAACCCAGCCCCAGCATTTT. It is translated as CASSFLGAQTQPQHF.

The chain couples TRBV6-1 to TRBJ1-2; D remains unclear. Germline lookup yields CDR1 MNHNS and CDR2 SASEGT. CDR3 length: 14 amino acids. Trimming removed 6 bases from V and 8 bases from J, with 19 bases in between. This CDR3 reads CASSLSAGAYGYTF. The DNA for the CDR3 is TGTGCCAGCAGCCTTTCGGCAGGCGCTTACGGCTACACCTTC.

CDR3 nucleotides: TGTGCCAGCAGCTTTTCTTCGACCGGGACAGGGACCTACGAGCAGTACTTC. Protein: CASSFSSTGTGTYEQYF. The gene calls are TRBV5-5 and TRBJ2-7; 9 positions agree with TRBD1. Trimming cost V 2 bases and J 2 bases; bases outside gene matches: 11. CDR3 length: 17 amino acids. Germline assignment: CDR1 SGHKS and CDR2 YYEKEE (reference sequence). The whole variable domain, remainder taken from reference TRBV5-5 and TRBJ2-7, is DAGVTQSPTHLIKTRGQQVTLRCSPISGHKSVSWYQQVLGQGPQFIFQYYEKEERGRGNFPDRFSARQFPNYSSELNVNALLLGDSALYLCASSFSSTGTGTYEQYFGPGTRLTVT.

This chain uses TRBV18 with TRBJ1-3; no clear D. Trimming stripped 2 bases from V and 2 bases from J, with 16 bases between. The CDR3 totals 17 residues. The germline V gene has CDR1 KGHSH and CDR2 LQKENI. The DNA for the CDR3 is TGTGCCAGCTCACCAAGGGTTGATGATCTGCCTGGAAACACCATATATTTT. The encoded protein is CASSPRVDDLPGNTIYF.

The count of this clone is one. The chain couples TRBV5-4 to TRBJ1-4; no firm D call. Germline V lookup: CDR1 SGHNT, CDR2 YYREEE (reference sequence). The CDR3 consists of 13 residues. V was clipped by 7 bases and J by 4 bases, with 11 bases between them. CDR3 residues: CASGSHVNEKLFF. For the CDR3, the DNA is TGTGCCAGCGGCAGCCACGTTAATGAAAAACTGTTTTTT. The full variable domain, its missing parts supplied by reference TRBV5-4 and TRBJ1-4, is ETGVTQSPTHLIKTRGQQVTLRCSSQSGHNTVSWYQQALGQGPQFIFQYYREEENGRGNFPPRFSGLQFPNYSSELNVNALELDDSALYLCASGSHVNEKLFFGSGTQLSVL.

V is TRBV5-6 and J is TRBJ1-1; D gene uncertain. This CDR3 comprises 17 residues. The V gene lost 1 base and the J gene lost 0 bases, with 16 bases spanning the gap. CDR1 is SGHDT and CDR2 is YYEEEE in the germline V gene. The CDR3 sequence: CASSLYANRLMNTEAFF. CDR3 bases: TGTGCCAGCAGCTTGTACGCTAACAGACTCATGAACACTGAAGCTTTCTTT.

This CDR3 reads CASSLEGTGGNYGYTF. CDR3 coding DNA: TGTGCCAGCAGCTTGGAGGGGACAGGGGGTAACTATGGCTACACCTTC. The V and J genes are TRBV5-4 and TRBJ1-2; TRBD1 agrees at 11 bases. CDR3 length: 16 amino acids. Germline V gives CDR1 SGHNT, CDR2 YYREEE (reference sequence). The junction had 2 bases not matched to a gene; V was cut back by 0 bases and J by 1 base.

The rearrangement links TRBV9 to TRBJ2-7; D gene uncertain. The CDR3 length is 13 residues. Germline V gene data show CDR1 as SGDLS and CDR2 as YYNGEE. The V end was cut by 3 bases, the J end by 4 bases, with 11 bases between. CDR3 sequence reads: CASSDAEEYEQYF. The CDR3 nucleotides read TGTGCCAGCAGCGACGCAGAGGAGTACGAGCAGTACTTC.

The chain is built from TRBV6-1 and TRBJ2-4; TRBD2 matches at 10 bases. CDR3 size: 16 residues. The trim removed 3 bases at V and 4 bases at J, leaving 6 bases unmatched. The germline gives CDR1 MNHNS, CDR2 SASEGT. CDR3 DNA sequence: TGTGCCAGCAGTGAGGTACTAGCGGGACAGAAAAACATTCAGTACTTC. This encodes CASSEVLAGQKNIQYF.

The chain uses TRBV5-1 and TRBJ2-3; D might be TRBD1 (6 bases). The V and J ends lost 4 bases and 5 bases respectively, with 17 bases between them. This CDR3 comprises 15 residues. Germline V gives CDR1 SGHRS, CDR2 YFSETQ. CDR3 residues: CASSMVPGVGDTQYF. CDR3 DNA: TGCGCCAGCAGCATGGTTCCAGGGGTAGGAGATACGCAGTATTTT.

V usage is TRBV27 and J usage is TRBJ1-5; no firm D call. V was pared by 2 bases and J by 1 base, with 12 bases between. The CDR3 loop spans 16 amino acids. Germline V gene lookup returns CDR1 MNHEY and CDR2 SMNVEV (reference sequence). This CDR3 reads CASSLGPSWSNQPQHF. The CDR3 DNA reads TGTGCCAGCAGTTTAGGGCCCTCCTGGAGCAATCAGCCCCAGCATTTT.

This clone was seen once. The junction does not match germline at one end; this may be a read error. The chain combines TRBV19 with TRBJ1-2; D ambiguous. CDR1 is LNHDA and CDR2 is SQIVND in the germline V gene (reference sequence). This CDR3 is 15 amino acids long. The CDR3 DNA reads TGTGCCATTAGTGCCTCCACTTTTGGGCACTATGGCTACACCTTC. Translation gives CAISASTFGHYGYTF.

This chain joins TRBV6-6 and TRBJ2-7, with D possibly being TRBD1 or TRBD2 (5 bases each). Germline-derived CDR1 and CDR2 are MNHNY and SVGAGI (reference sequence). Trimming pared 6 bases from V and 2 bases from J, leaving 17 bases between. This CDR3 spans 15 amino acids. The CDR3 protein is CASRSTGRKAYEQYF. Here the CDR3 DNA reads TGTGCCAGCAGATCCACGGGACGGAAGGCCTACGAGCAGTACTTC.

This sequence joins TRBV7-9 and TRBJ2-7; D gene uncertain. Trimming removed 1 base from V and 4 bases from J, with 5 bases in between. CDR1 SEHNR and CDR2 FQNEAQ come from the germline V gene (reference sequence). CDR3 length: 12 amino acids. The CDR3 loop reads CASSLGSYEQYF. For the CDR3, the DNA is TGTGCCAGCAGCTTAGGGTCGTACGAGCAGTACTTC. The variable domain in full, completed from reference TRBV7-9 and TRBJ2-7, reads DTGVSQNPRHKITKRGQNVTFRCDPISEHNRLYWYRQTLGQGPEFLTYFQNEAQLEKSRLLSDRFSAERPKGSFSTLEIQRTEQGDSAMYLCASSLGSYEQYFGPGTRLTVT.

The CDR3 sequence: CASRPGQRAEAFF. CDR3 sequence (DNA): TGTGCCAGCAGACCCGGACAAAGGGCTGAAGCTTTCTTT. The chain uses TRBV27 and TRBJ1-1, with D maybe TRBD1 (5 bases). V lost 6 bases and J lost 6, with 14 bases in between. Germline lookup yields CDR1 MNHEY and CDR2 SMNVEV (reference sequence). The CDR3 sequence is 13 residues long.

CDR3 residues: CASSLAAVSGTDTQYF. Written as DNA, the CDR3 is TGCGCCAGCAGCTTGGCTGCGGTGTCTGGCACAGATACGCAGTATTTT. V usage is TRBV5-1 and J usage is TRBJ2-3; D not certain. The CDR3 length is 16 residues. Between the trimmed V and J ends, which lost 0 bases and 1 base, there was a span of 12 bases. Germline CDR1 and CDR2: SGHRS and YFSETQ.

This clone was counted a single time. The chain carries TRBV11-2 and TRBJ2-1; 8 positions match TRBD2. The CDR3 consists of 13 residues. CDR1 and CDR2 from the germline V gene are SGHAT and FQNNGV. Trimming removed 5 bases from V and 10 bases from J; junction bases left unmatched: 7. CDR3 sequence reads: CASSLYREGEQFF. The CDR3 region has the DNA TGTGCCAGCAGCCTCTACCGGGAGGGCGAGCAGTTCTTC.

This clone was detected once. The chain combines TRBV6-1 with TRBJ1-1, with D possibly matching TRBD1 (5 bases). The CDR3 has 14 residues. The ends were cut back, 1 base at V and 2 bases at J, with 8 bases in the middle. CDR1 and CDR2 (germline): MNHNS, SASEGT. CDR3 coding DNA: TGTGCCAGCAGTGAAGGGGGCACTAACACTGAAGCTTTCTTT. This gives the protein CASSEGGTNTEAFF.

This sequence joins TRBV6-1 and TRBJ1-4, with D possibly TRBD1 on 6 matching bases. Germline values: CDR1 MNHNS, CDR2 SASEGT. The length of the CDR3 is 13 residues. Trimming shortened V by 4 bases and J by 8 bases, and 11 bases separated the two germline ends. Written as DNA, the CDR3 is TGTGCCAGCAGTGGAGGGGGAGACGAAAAACTGTTTTTT. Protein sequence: CASSGGGDEKLFF.

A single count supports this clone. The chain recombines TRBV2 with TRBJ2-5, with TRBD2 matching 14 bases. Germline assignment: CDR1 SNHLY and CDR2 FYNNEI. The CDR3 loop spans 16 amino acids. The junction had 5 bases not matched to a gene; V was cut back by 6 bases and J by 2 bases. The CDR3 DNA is TGTGCCAGCAGCGGGGGACTAGCGGGGGCACAAGAGACCCAGTACTTC. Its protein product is CASSGGLAGAQETQYF.

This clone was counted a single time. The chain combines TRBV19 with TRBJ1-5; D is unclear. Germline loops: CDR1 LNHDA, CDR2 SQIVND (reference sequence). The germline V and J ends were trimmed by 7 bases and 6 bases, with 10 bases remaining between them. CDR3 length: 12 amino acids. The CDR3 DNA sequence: TGTGCCAGTAACTTGGACCGTCAGCCCCAGCATTTT. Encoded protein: CASNLDRQPQHF.

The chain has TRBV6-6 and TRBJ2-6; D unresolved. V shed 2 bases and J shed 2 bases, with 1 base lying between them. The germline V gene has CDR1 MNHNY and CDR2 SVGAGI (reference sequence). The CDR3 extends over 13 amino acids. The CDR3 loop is CASSYAGANVLTF. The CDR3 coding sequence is TGTGCCAGCAGTTACGCTGGGGCCAACGTCCTGACTTTC.

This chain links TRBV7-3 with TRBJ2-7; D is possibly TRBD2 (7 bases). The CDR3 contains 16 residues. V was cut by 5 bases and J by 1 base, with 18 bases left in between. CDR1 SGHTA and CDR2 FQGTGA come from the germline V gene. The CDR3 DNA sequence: TGTGCCAGCAGCATAAACGCGGGGGCTCGGTCCTACGAGCAGTACTTC. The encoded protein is CASSINAGARSYEQYF.